The entry below describes one TCR beta chain. These data originate in a study of blood T cell repertoires in COVID-19. Overall study context: COVID-19 samples, acute and convalescent, were from the United States, Italy and Spain.

Only in-frame clones appear in the TCRdb table, and some are missing; sequencing was by immunoSEQ multiplex PCR. This repertoire shows roughly 140,000 clones, roughly 84% found once; its top ten account for nearly 10%. Germline V gene sequence: CDR1 KGHSH, CDR2 LQKENI. V shed 0 bases and J 12 bases; nucleotides not matched to a gene: 6. The CDR3 has 14 amino acids. The source of this sequence is a woman aged 45-59 years with acute or convalescent COVID-19. The rearrangement joins TRBV18 to TRBJ1-4; 8 bases fit TRBD1. The sequenced sample was peripheral blood. CDR3 amino acids: CASSPPGRGRELFF. Written as DNA, the CDR3 is TGTGCCAGCTCACCACCCGGCAGGGGGCGAGAACTGTTTTTT.